This T cell receptor (beta chain) was captured by sequencing in a study of cytomegalovirus exposure and HLA in healthy donors. The overall study: Of all 400 or so donors who were genotyped, roughly 81% belonged to the Caucasian-associated ancestry cluster. Study-wide findings and caveats: Common viral pathogens seemed to be connected with several of the most significant clusters, according to a later analysis. When presence/absence was analysed, sequencing depth was taken to be roughly uniform across donors.

CDR1 LNHDA and CDR2 SQIVND come from the germline V gene (reference sequence). J was trimmed by 4 bases and V by 5 bases; bases with no gene match: 11. This CDR3 comprises 18 residues. The PCR had 60 Vbeta and 13 Jbeta primers. Methods used by the authors: In a later analysis, tens of millions of unique TCR beta chains included roughly 11 million shared by two or more donors. Data came from immunoSEQ multiplex PCR; TCRdb stores just in-frame clones and leaves some out. V and J calls and clone size are copied from that table; D and trimming were computed from the DNA. This sample carries about 160,000 clones, 70% to 80% of them seen once, and the ten largest clones take around 2%. Details on this clone: The antigen is not known.

The V gene is TRBV19, the J gene TRBJ2-2; 12 nucleotides line up with TRBD1. This clonotype was sampled from a man aged 45-65 years in good health and CMV-seropositive. Sequencing was carried out using PBMCs. CDR3 in amino acids: CASSSPPGTGGATGELFF. In DNA, the CDR3 is TGTGCCAGTAGTTCCCCCCCCGGGACAGGGGGCGCCACCGGGGAGCTGTTTTTT.